A selection of T cell receptor beta chains follows, all from one sample in a study of OX40 agonist ivuxolimab in advanced cancers. Using immunoSEQ multiplex PCR, the repertoire was profiled, and TCRdb retains in-frame clones only, with some absent. The top ten clones hold under 3% of a sample with approximately 74,000 clones, over 60% of them seen once. The sequences come from CD4+ or CD8+ T cells sorted from blood, collected in a trial of the OX40 agonist ivuxolimab. All receptors come from an adult with an advanced solid tumor such as melanoma, head and neck, liver or kidney cancer. The CDR3 runs from the conserved cysteine through the conserved F or W. A D gene is named only where the DNA matches it firmly. Not every row has a clone size; where given, it reads once, few, many or a size class.

v_gene	d_gene	abundance	j_gene	CDR3nt	CDR3aa
TRBV5-1	TRBD1	NA	TRBJ1-4	TGCGCCAGCAGCTCCGGGGACAGAAAAAATGAAAAACTGTTTTTT	CASSSGDRKNEKLFF
TRBV5-1	NA	NA	TRBJ2-5	TGCGCCAGCAGCCCTACAGGGTCCGAGACCCAGTACTTC	CASSPTGSETQYF
TRBV19	NA	few	TRBJ1-2	TGTGCCAGTAGTATTCTGACGATGCCGGCCGGCTACACCTTC	CASSILTMPAGYTF
TRBV7-8	NA	once	TRBJ2-3	TGTGCCAGCAGCTTCAGGGATAATGCTCTCACAGATACGCAGTATTTT	CASSFRDNALTDTQYF
TRBV6-1	NA	few	TRBJ1-5	TGTGCCAGCAGTGAAATTTTGATTGGGCCCCAGCATTTT	CASSEILIGPQHF
TRBV19	NA	NA	TRBJ1-5	TGTGCCAGTAGTCTAAGGCGCGCGGAAAATCAGCCCCAGCATTTT	CASSLRRAENQPQHF
TRBV19	NA	NA	TRBJ1-5	TGTGCCAGTAGTATAGCGGGGATACGGTCCAGCAATCAGCCCCAGCATTTT	CASSIAGIRSSNQPQHF
TRBV28	TRBD2	NA	TRBJ2-7	TGTGCCAGCAGTCTAGGGACTAGCGGACGCTTAAGCGAGCAGTACTTC	CASSLGTSGRLSEQYF
TRBV6-5	TRBD1	NA	TRBJ1-4	TGTGCCAGCAGTTACTCGAAGGACAGGGGGCTTAAACTGTTTTTT	CASSYSKDRGLKLFF
TRBV5-5	NA	NA	TRBJ1-2	TGTGCCAGCAGCTTGGCAGCAGGAGTCCACTACACCTTC	CASSLAAGVHYTF
TRBV2	NA	few	TRBJ2-7	TGTGCCAGCGTTCGTCAGGAGCCCTATCGGCAGTACTTC	CASVRQEPYRQYF
TRBV18	NA	NA	TRBJ1-4	TGTGCCAGCTCGTCGGGTGGGAAACTGTTTTTT	CASSSGGKLFF
TRBV5-1	TRBD2	NA	TRBJ2-2	TGCGCCAGCAGCTTCCTAGCGGGAGATCGAACCGGGGAGCTGTTTTTT	CASSFLAGDRTGELFF
TRBV19	TRBD1	NA	TRBJ2-5	TGTGCCAGTAGTTTGACAGGGTATGAAAAGACCCAGTACTTC	CASSLTGYEKTQYF
TRBV4-2	TRBD2	NA	TRBJ2-5	TGTGCCAGCAGCCACCCTAGCGGCCAAGAGACCCAGTACTTC	CASSHPSGQETQYF
TRBV29-1	TRBD1	NA	TRBJ1-3	TGCAGCGTTGGCCACCGGGACAGGGCTGGAAACACCATATATTTT	CSVGHRDRAGNTIYF
TRBV5-6	TRBD2	NA	TRBJ2-3	TGTGCCAGCAGCTTGAGAGTAGCGGGGGCCACAGATACGCAGTATTTT	CASSLRVAGATDTQYF
TRBV19	TRBD2	NA	TRBJ2-5	TGTGCCAGTAGCGACCACAAGACTAGCGGGGTCGAGACCCAGTACTTC	CASSDHKTSGVETQYF
TRBV7-8	NA	NA	TRBJ2-1	TGTGCCAGCAGGCGGACTGCCGGCAATGAGCAGTTCTTC	CASRRTAGNEQFF
TRBV6-5	NA	few	TRBJ2-7	TGTGCCAGCAGACGGGGTGACACGGACTACGAGCAGTACTTC	CASRRGDTDYEQYF
TRBV4-1	NA	NA	TRBJ2-1	TGCGCCAGCAGCCAAGCCACGGGGGGCCGGGAGCAGTTCTTC	CASSQATGGREQFF
TRBV30	NA	NA	TRBJ2-2	TGTGCCTGGAGTGTACAATCCACCGGGGAGCTGTTTTTT	CAWSVQSTGELFF
TRBV2	TRBD1	NA	TRBJ1-4	TGTGCCAGCAGTGTTACAGGGGAAGGCGGAAAACTGTTTTTT	CASSVTGEGGKLFF
TRBV7-9	TRBD2	once	TRBJ2-5	TGTGCCAGCAGCTTAGGGGGTAGCGGGAGAGTATTGGAGACCCAGTACTTC	CASSLGGSGRVLETQYF
TRBV15	NA	NA	TRBJ1-5	TGTGCCACCAGCAGAGACCGGGCGAGGGCCGCAAATCAGCCCCAGCATTTT	CATSRDRARAANQPQHF
TRBV27	NA	NA	TRBJ2-1	TGTGCCAGCAGTGCAGGGATGAGCTCCTACAATGAGCAGTTCTTC	CASSAGMSSYNEQFF
TRBV5-1	NA	NA	TRBJ2-1	TGCGCCAGCATGGTGGGAGGCGCAAGCTCCTACAATGAGCAGTTCTTC	CASMVGGASSYNEQFF
TRBV6-1	TRBD1	NA	TRBJ2-5	TGTGCCAGCAGTTTACAGGGGGAATATAGCGAGACCCAGTACTTC	CASSLQGEYSETQYF
TRBV13	NA	NA	TRBJ2-7	TGTGCCAGCAGCTTGGGCGGGACCTACGAGCAGTACTTC	CASSLGGTYEQYF
TRBV6-6	TRBD2	NA	TRBJ2-1	TGTGCCAGCAGTTACTCGACTAGCGGGCTTGAGCAGTTCTTC	CASSYSTSGLEQFF
TRBV7-3	TRBD1	NA	TRBJ1-2	TGTGCCAGCAGCTTAACTAACGGACAGGAGCCCCTCTTC	CASSLTNGQEPLF
TRBV5-6	NA	NA	TRBJ2-3	TGTGCCAGCAGCACCCGGCCCGCAGGTGGGAAGCAGTATTTT	CASSTRPAGGKQYF
TRBV9	TRBD2	NA	TRBJ2-1	TGTGCCAGCAGCGTAGCTAGCGGGGGGGGTGAGCAGTTCTTC	CASSVASGGGEQFF
TRBV2	NA	NA	TRBJ2-1	TGTGCCAGCAGTGGCGGACGGGAACAGCAGTTCTTC	CASSGGREQQFF
TRBV7-9	NA	NA	TRBJ2-5	TGTGCCAGCAGCCGAAATGGAGGAAACCAAGAGACCCAGTACTTC	CASSRNGGNQETQYF
TRBV5-1	TRBD2	NA	TRBJ2-3	TGCGCCAGCAGCTTGGGGACTAGCGGGAGTTATGGATGGGATACGCAGTATTTT	CASSLGTSGSYGWDTQYF
TRBV6-5	NA	NA	TRBJ1-1	TGTGCCAGCAGTTTCAGGTGGAACACTGAAGCTTTCTTT	CASSFRWNTEAFF
TRBV6-1	TRBD1	NA	TRBJ1-2	TGTGCCAGCAGTGTCCCCCCCGGGACAGCTAACTATGGCTACACCTTC	CASSVPPGTANYGYTF
TRBV6-1	NA	NA	TRBJ1-2	TGTGCCAGCAGTGACTCAGGAACATATGGCTACACCTTC	CASSDSGTYGYTF
TRBV6-4	NA	NA	TRBJ2-1	TGTGCCAGCAGTGACGAGGTGGGAAGCGAGCAGTTCTTC	CASSDEVGSEQFF
TRBV19	TRBD1	NA	TRBJ2-2	TGTGCCAGTAGTGTTAGACAGGGGTCGGGCGGGGAGCTGTTTTTT	CASSVRQGSGGELFF
TRBV7-9	TRBD1	NA	TRBJ1-3	TGTGCCAGCAGCTTAGTGAGGGACAGGCTTTCTGGAAACACCATATATTTT	CASSLVRDRLSGNTIYF
TRBV7-7	NA	NA	TRBJ2-1	TGTGCCAGCAGCTTAGAACGCGGCAATGAGCAGTTCTTC	CASSLERGNEQFF
TRBV2	NA	NA	TRBJ2-3	TGTGCCAGCAGTGAAATAGGAACAGATACGCAGTATTTT	CASSEIGTDTQYF
TRBV5-1	NA	NA	TRBJ1-3	TGCGCCAGCAGCTTGAGGCCAGGGGAAGGAGGAAACACCATATATTTT	CASSLRPGEGGNTIYF
TRBV28	NA	NA	TRBJ2-7	TGTGCCAGCAGACCCGTGGCGCCTAGCTCCTACGAGCAGTACTTC	CASRPVAPSSYEQYF
TRBV9	NA	NA	TRBJ2-5	TGTGCCAGCAGTCGGGACCCCCAAGAGACCCAGTACTTC	CASSRDPQETQYF
TRBV11-3	NA	once	TRBJ2-1	TGTGCCAGCAGCGCAGGGGACCCCCAGGATGAGCAGTTCTTC	CASSAGDPQDEQFF
TRBV28	NA	few	TRBJ1-5	TGTGCCAGCAGGGGAGGGGGGCCGCATGGCCAGCCCCAGCATTTT	CASRGGGPHGQPQHF
TRBV27	TRBD2	few	TRBJ2-3	TGTGCCAGCATTTTAAAACCGGGACTAGCGGGAGGGTCTAGCACAGATACGCAGTATTTT	CASILKPGLAGGSSTDTQYF